The 9 T cell receptor beta chains below come from one sample, sequenced in a study of Tregs in tolerant kidney transplant recipients. Only in-frame clones appear in the TCRdb table, and some are missing; sequencing was by immunoSEQ multiplex PCR. The sample records about 14,000 clones, over 75% being singletons. Here the sequenced sample was Tregs from blood, taken before the transplant. The receptors derive from a human donor who received a combined kidney and bone marrow transplant.

V usage is TRBV13 and J usage is TRBJ2-1; D might be TRBD2 (6 bases). CDR1 and CDR2 from the germline V gene are PRHDT and FYEKMQ (reference sequence). Trimming removed 0 bases at V and 0 bases at J, with 15 bases between. The CDR3 consists of 18 residues. The chain's CDR3 is CASSLGLRGLSSYNEQFF. Here the CDR3 DNA reads TGTGCCAGCAGCTTAGGCCTTAGGGGACTGAGCTCCTACAATGAGCAGTTCTTC. Supplemented by reference TRBV13 and TRBJ2-1, the full variable domain reads AAGVIQSPRHLIKEKRETATLKCYPIPRHDTVYWYQQGPGQDPQFLISFYEKMQSDKGSIPDRFSAQQFSDYHSELNMSSLELGDSALYFCASSLGLRGLSSYNEQFFGPGTRLTVL.

The V gene is TRBV5-1, the J gene TRBJ2-1; D gene ambiguous. V dropped 4 bases and J dropped 0 bases, with 17 bases sitting between them. The CDR3 sequence is 17 residues long. Per germline, CDR1 SGHRS and CDR2 YFSETQ. CDR3 sequence: CASSRSHMATSYNEQFF. The CDR3 bases are TGCGCCAGCAGCCGGAGCCATATGGCAACCTCCTACAATGAGCAGTTCTTC.

The chain recombines TRBV2 with TRBJ2-1; D may be TRBD1 (5 bases). Per the germline V gene, CDR1 is SNHLY and CDR2 is FYNNEI. The CDR3 runs to 13 residues. The V and J ends lost 0 bases and 12 bases respectively, with 12 bases between them. CDR3 residues: CASSEARRQGQFF. In nucleotides, the CDR3 is TGTGCCAGCAGTGAAGCGCGGCGGCAGGGGCAGTTCTTC.

The chain recombines TRBV7-8 with TRBJ2-1; TRBD1 aligns across 7 bases. Germline CDR1 SGHVS, CDR2 FQNEAQ. V dropped 6 bases and J dropped 3; count of bases not matched to a gene: 8. The CDR3 extends over 15 amino acids. The CDR3 DNA sequence: TGTGCCAGCAGGCGAATCAGGGACAGCTACAATGAGCAGTTCTTC. Translation gives CASRRIRDSYNEQFF.

CDR3 DNA: TGTGCCAGCTCACCCGAAGACGTACTAGCGGGATCGTTCACCGGGGAGCTGTTTTTT. Its protein is CASSPEDVLAGSFTGELFF. The chain carries TRBV18 and TRBJ2-2, with 10 bases aligning to TRBD2. V lost 3 bases and J lost 4; bases outside the gene matches: 14. This CDR3 has 19 residues. CDR1 KGHSH and CDR2 LQKENI come from the germline V gene.

This clone was seen once. The genes are TRBV10-2 and TRBJ2-3, with TRBD2 matching over 8 bases. CDR1 and CDR2 (germline): WSHSY, SAAADI. Trimming took 3 bases from V and 6 from J; bases not matched to a gene: 8. The CDR3 has 15 residues. CDR3 sequence reads: CASSEWLAGRDTQYF. CDR3 sequence (DNA): TGCGCCAGCAGTGAATGGCTAGCGGGTAGGGATACGCAGTATTTT.

The chain is built from TRBV19 and TRBJ2-5; 8 nucleotides align to TRBD1. V gave up 5 bases and J gave up 5 bases; unmatched junction bases: 10. Per germline, CDR1 LNHDA and CDR2 SQIVND (reference sequence). This CDR3 spans 15 amino acids. CDR3 DNA sequence: TGTGCCAGTAGTTCCCCAGGGGGCACCATGGAGACCCAGTACTTC. It yields the protein CASSSPGGTMETQYF.

With regard to this clone: At one of its ends the junction is not consistent with the germline gene, which may arise from a read error. This chain connects TRBV15 to TRBJ2-1, with TRBD2 matching 10 bases. The CDR3 extends over 11 amino acids. Germline V gives CDR1 LNHNV, CDR2 YYDKDF (reference sequence). CDR3 residues: CATSSSGGQVF. CDR3 bases: TGTGCCACCAGCTCTAGCGGGGGACAGGTCTTC. Combining the CDR3 with reference TRBV15 and TRBJ2-1 gives the whole variable domain DAMVIQNPRYQVTQFGKPVTLSCSQTLNHNVMYWYQQKSSQAPKLLFHYYDKDFNNEADTPDNFQSRRPNTSFCFLDIRSPGLGDTAMYLCATSSSGGQVFGPGTRLTVL.

The chain combines TRBV5-6 with TRBJ2-1; 9 nucleotides agree with TRBD2. The CDR3 is 15 residues long. V trimming: 1 base; J trimming: 9 bases; junction bases outside the gene matches: 8. In germline, CDR1 is SGHDT, CDR2 YYEEEE. The CDR3 nucleotides read TGTGCCAGCAGCTTGAGACGAGCGGGAGGAGGTGAGCAGTTCTTC. The encoded protein is CASSLRRAGGGEQFF. The complete variable domain, with remaining parts taken from reference TRBV5-6 and TRBJ2-1, reads DAGVTQSPTHLIKTRGQQVTLRCSPKSGHDTVSWYQQALGQGPQFIFQYYEEEERQRGNFPDRFSGHQFPNYSSELNVNALLLGDSALYLCASSLRRAGGGEQFFGPGTRLTVL.